Below are 8 T cell receptor beta chains sequenced from a single sample in a study of a mutant IDH1 vaccine in newly diagnosed glioma. This table comes from immunoSEQ multiplex PCR, and its TCRdb copy is limited to in-frame clones, with some not included. The sample records around 99,000 clones, 80% being singletons. As for time point: baseline, week 1 (first vaccination visit). Treatment here: pre-vaccination baseline after standard-of-care therapy. The sequenced sample was PBMCs, obtained from a glioma patient treated with radiotherapy, temozolomide or both. Every receptor here comes from a man between 35 and 55 years old with glioma.

In DNA, the CDR3 is TGTGCCTGGAGTGTACTCACAGGCCGCGAGCAGTACTTC. It specifies CAWSVLTGREQYF. The chain joins TRBV30 to TRBJ2-7; TRBD1 might be the D (5 bases). The V gene lost 0 bases and the J gene lost 6 bases, with 12 bases spanning the gap. This CDR3 spans 13 amino acids. From germline, CDR1 is GTSNPN and CDR2 SVGIG (reference sequence).

This clone has only one observation. The CDR3 reads CASSSQLTDEQYF. The CDR3 nucleotides are TGTGCCAGCAGTTCCCAACTAACAGACGAGCAGTACTTC. V gene TRBV6-5 combines with J gene TRBJ2-7; D remains unclear. This CDR3 comprises 13 residues. V was clipped by 4 bases and J by 5 bases, with 12 bases between them. The V gene's germline CDR1 is MNHEY and CDR2 SVGAGI.

The chain has TRBV4-3 and TRBJ2-3, with 16 bases lining up with TRBD2. J was trimmed by 10 bases and V by 1 base; bases with no gene match: 2. Germline CDR1 reads LGHNA; CDR2 reads YSLEER. This CDR3 region has 15 residues. As DNA, the CDR3 is TGCGCCAGCAGCCAAGCGGGACTAGCGGGGGGGGCGCAGTATTTT. It codes for CASSQAGLAGGAQYF.

The V and J genes are TRBV5-8 and TRBJ1-5; D is undetermined. Trimming shortened V by 0 bases and J by 1 base, and 11 bases separated the two germline ends. Germline CDR1 is SGHTS and CDR2 is YDEGEE. The CDR3 has 16 residues. The CDR3 loop is CASSLEEGGSNQPQHF. DNA of the CDR3: TGTGCCAGCAGCTTGGAGGAAGGTGGGAGCAATCAGCCCCAGCATTTT. Supplemented by reference TRBV5-8 and TRBJ1-5, the full variable domain reads EAGVTQSPTHLIKTRGQQATLRCSPISGHTSVYWYQQALGLGLQFLLWYDEGEERNRGNFPPRFSGRQFPNYSSELNVNALELEDSALYLCASSLEEGGSNQPQHFGDGTRLSIL.

Points on this clone: This CDR3 is also generated by other DNA sequences in the sample. The chain combines TRBV27 with TRBJ2-7; D is undetermined. From germline, CDR1 is MNHEY and CDR2 SMNVEV (reference sequence). The CDR3 is made up of 13 amino acids. Trimming cost V 0 bases and J 3 bases, with 6 bases left between them. This chain's CDR3 is CASSLSGGYEQYF. For the CDR3, the DNA is TGTGCCAGCAGTTTATCCGGCGGCTACGAGCAGTACTTC.

The chain joins TRBV2 to TRBJ2-4; D is undetermined. CDR3 length: 14 residues. Per the germline V gene, CDR1 is SNHLY and CDR2 is FYNNEI. V shed 6 bases and J shed 0 bases, with 9 bases lying between them. The CDR3: CASRPRIAKNIQYF. CDR3 DNA: TGTGCCAGCAGACCGAGGATAGCCAAAAACATTCAGTACTTC.

The chain has TRBV6-4 and TRBJ2-1, with TRBD2 as a possible D gene (6 bases). V was pared by 5 bases and J by 3 bases, with 11 bases between. CDR1 is MRHNA and CDR2 is SNTAGT in the germline V gene. The CDR3 sequence is 14 residues long. The CDR3 DNA sequence: TGTGCCAGCAGTCCTAGCGTTGACTACAATGAGCAGTTCTTC. Its protein is CASSPSVDYNEQFF.

This clone was detected a few times. The chain employs TRBV4-2 and TRBJ2-2; D call uncertain. Germline V gene lookup returns CDR1 LGHNA and CDR2 YNFKEQ. V lost 2 bases to trimming and J lost 6 bases, with 7 bases between them. This CDR3 spans 13 amino acids. The chain's CDR3 is CASSQLRSGELFF. CDR3 DNA: TGTGCCAGCAGCCAACTACGTTCCGGGGAGCTGTTTTTT.